This T cell receptor beta chain was captured by sequencing in a study of T cell repertoires in cytomegalovirus infection (dated by TCRdb to between 2019 and 2020). About the investigation overall: Donor HLA type was relevant to the analysis, because carriage of CMV infection together with the matching HLA type was indicated by public TCR beta signatures.

The sample was run on an Illumina HiSeq 1500. The public reads were quality trimmed at Q25 with fastp and then assembled into clones with MiXCR by TCRdb, keeping productive beta chains. CDR3 protein sequences are deduplicated, and each keeps its most common genes and DNA. The sample includes 150,000 to 200,000 distinct CDR3 sequences, with roughly a fifth observed a single time. The ten largest clones represent under 3.5% of the sample. The investigation overall reported the following: In both this cohort and an independent roughly 350-donor cohort, the cumulative frequency of public TCR beta family members distinguished carriers of CMV infection plus the relevant HLA type. The ex vivo response was dominated by HLA-C-restricted CMV-specific TCR beta clonotypes, which also provided the single most frequent clonotype in two of eight donors.

Its CDR3 holds 12 amino acids, cysteine through phenylalanine. The read is trimmed to its CDR3 DNA, 36 bases read in frame from base 1. Via the germline V gene, CDR1 is MDHEN and CDR2 SYDVKM. Trimming takes 3 bases from V and 6 bases from J, and the germline ends sit 8 bases apart. This clonotype occurred many times. Its antigen remains unidentified. Within one base of it there is no much larger clone, and no base qualities were kept. The receptor was derived from a human donor in good health (CMV status not recorded). Some clones in this sample may be carry-over from other donors' samples. This chain joins TRBV28 to TRBJ2-5; a confident D gene designation cannot be given. The material sequenced was PBMCs. At the DNA level, the sequence is TGTGCCAGCAGTTTGGGTTTGAAGACCCAGTACTTC. Its translation reads: CASSLGLKTQYF.